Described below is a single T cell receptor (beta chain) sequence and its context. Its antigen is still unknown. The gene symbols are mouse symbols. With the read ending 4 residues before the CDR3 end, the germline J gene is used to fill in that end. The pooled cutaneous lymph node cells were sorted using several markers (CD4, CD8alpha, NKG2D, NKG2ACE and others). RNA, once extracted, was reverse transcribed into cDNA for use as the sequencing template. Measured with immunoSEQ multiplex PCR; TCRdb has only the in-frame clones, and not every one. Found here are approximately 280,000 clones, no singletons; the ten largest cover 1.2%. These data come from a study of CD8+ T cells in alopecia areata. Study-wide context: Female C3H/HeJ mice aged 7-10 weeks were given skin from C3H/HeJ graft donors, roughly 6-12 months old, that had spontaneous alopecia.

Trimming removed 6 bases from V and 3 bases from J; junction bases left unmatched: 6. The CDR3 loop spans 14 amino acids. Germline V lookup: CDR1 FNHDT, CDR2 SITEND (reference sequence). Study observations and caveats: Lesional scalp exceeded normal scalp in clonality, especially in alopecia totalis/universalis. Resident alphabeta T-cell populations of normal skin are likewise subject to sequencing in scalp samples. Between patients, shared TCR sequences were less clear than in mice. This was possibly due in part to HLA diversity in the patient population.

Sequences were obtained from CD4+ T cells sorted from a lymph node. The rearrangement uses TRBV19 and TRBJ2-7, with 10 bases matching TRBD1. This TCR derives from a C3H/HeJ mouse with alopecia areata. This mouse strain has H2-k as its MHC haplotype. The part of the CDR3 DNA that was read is TGTGCCAGCACCGCCGGGACAGGGGACTAT. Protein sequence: CASTAGTGDY. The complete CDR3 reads CASTAGTGDYEQYF.